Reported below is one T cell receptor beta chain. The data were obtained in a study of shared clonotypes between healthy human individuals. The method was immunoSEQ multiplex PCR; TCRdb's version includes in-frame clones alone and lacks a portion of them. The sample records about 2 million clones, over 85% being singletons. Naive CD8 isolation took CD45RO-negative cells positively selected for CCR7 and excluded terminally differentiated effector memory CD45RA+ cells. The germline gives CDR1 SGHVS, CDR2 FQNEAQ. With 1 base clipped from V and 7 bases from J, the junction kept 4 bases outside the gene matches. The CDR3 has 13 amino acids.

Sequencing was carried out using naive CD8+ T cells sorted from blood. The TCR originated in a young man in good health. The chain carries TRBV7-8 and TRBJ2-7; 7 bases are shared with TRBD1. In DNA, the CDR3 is TGTGCCAGCAGCTTAGGTGCAGGGGGAGAGCAGTACTTC. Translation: CASSLGAGGEQYF.